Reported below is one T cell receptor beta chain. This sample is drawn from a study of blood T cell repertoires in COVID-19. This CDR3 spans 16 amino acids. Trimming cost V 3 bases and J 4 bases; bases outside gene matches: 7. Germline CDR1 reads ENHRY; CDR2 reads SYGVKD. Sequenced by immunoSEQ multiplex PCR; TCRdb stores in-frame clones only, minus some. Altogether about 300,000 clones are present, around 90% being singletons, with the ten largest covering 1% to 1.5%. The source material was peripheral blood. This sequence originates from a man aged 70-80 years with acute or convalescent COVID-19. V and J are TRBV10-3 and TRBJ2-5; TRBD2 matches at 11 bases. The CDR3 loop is CAISESISGGVETQYF. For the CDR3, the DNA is TGTGCCATCAGTGAATCGATTAGCGGGGGGGTAGAGACCCAGTACTTC.